The sequence of this T cell receptor beta chain was determined in a study of cytomegalovirus exposure and HLA in healthy donors. Whole-study findings and limits: Accurate HLA-A and HLA-B prediction from TCR beta sequences was reported for most subjects. Only CMV serostatus was available as immune exposure information.

Both 60 Vbeta primers and 13 Jbeta primers went into the PCR. This table comes from immunoSEQ multiplex PCR, and its TCRdb copy is limited to in-frame clones, with some not included. The sample holds around 94,000 clones; roughly four fifths are singletons and the top ten take 8.5% to 10%. The CDR3 has 15 residues. V was shortened by 4 bases and J by 5 bases, with 15 bases between the two germline ends. Germline-derived CDR1 and CDR2 are MNHNS and SASEGT. This clone was observed a handful of times. Its matching antigen is unknown. V usage is TRBV6-1 and J usage is TRBJ2-1, with D uncertain. This TCR was sampled from a male donor in good health and CMV-seropositive. Sample: PBMCs. The CDR3 spells CASSVSAQVNNEQFF. Here the CDR3 DNA reads TGTGCCAGCAGTGTGAGTGCGCAGGTCAACAATGAGCAGTTCTTC.